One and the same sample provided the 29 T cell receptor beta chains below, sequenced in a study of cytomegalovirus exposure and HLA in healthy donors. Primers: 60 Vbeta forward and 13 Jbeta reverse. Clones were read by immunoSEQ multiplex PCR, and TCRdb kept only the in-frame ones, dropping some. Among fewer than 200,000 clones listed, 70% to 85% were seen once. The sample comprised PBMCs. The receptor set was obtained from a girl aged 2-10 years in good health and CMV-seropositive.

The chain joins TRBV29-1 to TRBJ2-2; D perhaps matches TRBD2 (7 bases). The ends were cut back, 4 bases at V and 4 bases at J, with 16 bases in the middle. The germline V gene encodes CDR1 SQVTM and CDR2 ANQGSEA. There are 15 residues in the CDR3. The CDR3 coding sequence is TGCAGCGTTGGTCCCGGAGGGGGGGGCACCGGGGAGCTGTTTTTT. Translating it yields CSVGPGGGGTGELFF.

CDR3 bases: TGTGCCCGCCGAGGGTCGGACAGGGTTGACTCCTACAATGAGCAGTTCTTC. It is translated as CARRGSDRVDSYNEQFF. This chain joins TRBV2 and TRBJ2-1; TRBD1 matches 8 bases. The CDR3 spans 17 residues. Trimming removed 11 bases from V and 0 bases from J; junction bases left unmatched: 15. Germline values: CDR1 SNHLY, CDR2 FYNNEI.

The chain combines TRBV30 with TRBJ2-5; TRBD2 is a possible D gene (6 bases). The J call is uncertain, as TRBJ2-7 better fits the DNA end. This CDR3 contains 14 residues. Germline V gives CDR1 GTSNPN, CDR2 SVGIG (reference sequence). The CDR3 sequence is CAWSFRRDSYEQYF. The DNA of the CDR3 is TGTGCCTGGAGTTTTAGGCGGGACTCCTACGAGCAGTACTTC.

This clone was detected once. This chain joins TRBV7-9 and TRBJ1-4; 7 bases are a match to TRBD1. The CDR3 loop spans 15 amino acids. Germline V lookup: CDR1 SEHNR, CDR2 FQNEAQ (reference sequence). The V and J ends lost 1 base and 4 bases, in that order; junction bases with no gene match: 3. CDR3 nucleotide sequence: TGTGCCAGCAGCTTAGGGACAGGTTGTAATGAAAAACTGTTTTTT. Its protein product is CASSLGTGCNEKLFF.

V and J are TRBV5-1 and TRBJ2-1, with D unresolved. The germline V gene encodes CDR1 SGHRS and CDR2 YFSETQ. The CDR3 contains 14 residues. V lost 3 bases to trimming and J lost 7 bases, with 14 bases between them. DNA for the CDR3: TGCGCCAGCAGCTCTATGATAGCTGTAAATGAGCAGTTCTTC. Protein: CASSSMIAVNEQFF.

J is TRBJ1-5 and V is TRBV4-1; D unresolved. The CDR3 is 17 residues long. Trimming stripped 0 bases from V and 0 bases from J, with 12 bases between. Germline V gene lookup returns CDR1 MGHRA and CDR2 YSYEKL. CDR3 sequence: CASSQDEAGSSNQPQHF. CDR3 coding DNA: TGCGCCAGCAGCCAAGATGAGGCGGGTTCTAGCAATCAGCCCCAGCATTTT.

In DNA form, the CDR3 reads TGCGCCAGCAGTCTGGGGCCAGGGGGCACGAACACTGAAGCTTTCTTT. Protein sequence: CASSLGPGGTNTEAFF. The chain carries TRBV5-1 and TRBJ1-1; 8 positions agree with TRBD1. V shed 5 bases and J 1 base; nucleotides not matched to a gene: 10. CDR3 length: 16 residues. Germline CDR1 SGHRS, CDR2 YFSETQ.

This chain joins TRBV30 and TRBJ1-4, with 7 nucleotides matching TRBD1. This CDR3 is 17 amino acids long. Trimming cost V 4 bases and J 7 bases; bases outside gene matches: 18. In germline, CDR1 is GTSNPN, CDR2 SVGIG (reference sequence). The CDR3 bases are TGTGCCTGGACCGAGGCGCAGGGGGATACGGCTCCTGAAAAACTGTTTTTT. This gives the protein CAWTEAQGDTAPEKLFF. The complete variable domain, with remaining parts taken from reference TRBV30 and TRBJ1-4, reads SQTIHQWPATLVQPVGSPLSLECTVEGTSNPNLYWYRQAAGRGLQLLFYSVGIGQISSEVPQNLSASRPQDRQFILSSKKLLLSDSGFYLCAWTEAQGDTAPEKLFFGSGTQLSVL.

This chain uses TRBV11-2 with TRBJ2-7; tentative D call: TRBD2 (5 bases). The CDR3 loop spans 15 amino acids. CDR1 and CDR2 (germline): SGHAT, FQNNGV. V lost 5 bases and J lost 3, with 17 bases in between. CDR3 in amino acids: CASSLLTGRDYEQYF. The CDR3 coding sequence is TGTGCCAGCAGCCTACTAACCGGACGGGACTACGAGCAGTACTTC. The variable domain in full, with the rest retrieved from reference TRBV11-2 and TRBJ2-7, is EAGVAQSPRYKIIEKRQSVAFWCNPISGHATLYWYQQILGQGPKLLIQFQNNGVVDDSQLPKDRFSAERLKGVDSTLKIQPAKLEDSAVYLCASSLLTGRDYEQYFGPGTRLTVT.

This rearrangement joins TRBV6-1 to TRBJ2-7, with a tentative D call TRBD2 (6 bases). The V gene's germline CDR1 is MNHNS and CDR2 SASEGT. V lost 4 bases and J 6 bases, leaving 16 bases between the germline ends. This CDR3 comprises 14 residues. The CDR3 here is CASSGSPLAREQYF. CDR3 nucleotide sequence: TGTGCCAGCAGTGGATCCCCCCTAGCGCGCGAGCAGTACTTC.

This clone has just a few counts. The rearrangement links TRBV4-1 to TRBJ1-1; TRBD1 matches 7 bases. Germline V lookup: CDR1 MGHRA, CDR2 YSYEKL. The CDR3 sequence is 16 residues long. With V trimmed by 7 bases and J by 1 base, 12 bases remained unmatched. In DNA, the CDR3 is TGCGCCAGCATCCCTAGCCGGGACAGAGAGAACACTGAAGCTTTCTTT. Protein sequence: CASIPSRDRENTEAFF.

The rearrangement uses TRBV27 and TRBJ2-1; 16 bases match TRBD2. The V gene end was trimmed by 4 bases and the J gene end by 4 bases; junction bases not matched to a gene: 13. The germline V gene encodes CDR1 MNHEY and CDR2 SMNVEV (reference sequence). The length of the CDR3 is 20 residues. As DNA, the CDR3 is TGTGCCAGCAGTTCCAGGGGACTAGCGGGGGGGGATAGTCCTTACAATGAGCAGTTCTTC. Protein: CASSSRGLAGGDSPYNEQFF.

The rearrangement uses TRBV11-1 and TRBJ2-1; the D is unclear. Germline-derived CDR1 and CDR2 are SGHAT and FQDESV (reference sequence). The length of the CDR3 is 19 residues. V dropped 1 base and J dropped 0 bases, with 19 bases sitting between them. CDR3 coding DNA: TGTGCCAGCAGCTTAGAGCTAGGCGAGAGTACATACTCCTACAATGAGCAGTTCTTC. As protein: CASSLELGESTYSYNEQFF.

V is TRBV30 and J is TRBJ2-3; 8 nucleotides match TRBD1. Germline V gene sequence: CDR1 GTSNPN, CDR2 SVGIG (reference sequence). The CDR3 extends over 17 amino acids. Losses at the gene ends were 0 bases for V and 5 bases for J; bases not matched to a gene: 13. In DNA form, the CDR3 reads TGTGCCTGGAGTGTAAAGGCAGGGGGCGTTTCTATAGATACGCAGTATTTT. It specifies CAWSVKAGGVSIDTQYF.

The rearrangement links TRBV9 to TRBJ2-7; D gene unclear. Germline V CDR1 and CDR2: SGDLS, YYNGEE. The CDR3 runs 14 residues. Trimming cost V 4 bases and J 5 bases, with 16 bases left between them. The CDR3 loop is CASSPPKELDEQYF. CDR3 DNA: TGTGCCAGCAGCCCACCGAAGGAGTTGGACGAGCAGTACTTC. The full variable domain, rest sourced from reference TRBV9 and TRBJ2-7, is DSGVTQTPKHLITATGQRVTLRCSPRSGDLSVYWYQQSLDQGLQFLIQYYNGEERAKGNILERFSAQQFPDLHSELNLSSLELGDSALYFCASSPPKELDEQYFGPGTRLTVT.

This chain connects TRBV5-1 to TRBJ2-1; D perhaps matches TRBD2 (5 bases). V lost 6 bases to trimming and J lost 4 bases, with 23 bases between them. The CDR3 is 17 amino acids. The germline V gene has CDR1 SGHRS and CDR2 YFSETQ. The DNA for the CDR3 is TGCGCCAGCACCTCTACAAACGGACTTGCCGTTTACAATGAGCAGTTCTTC. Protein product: CASTSTNGLAVYNEQFF. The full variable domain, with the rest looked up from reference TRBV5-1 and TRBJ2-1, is KAGVTQTPRYLIKTRGQQVTLSCSPISGHRSVSWYQQTPGQGLQFLFEYFSETQRNKGNFPGRFSGRQFSNSRSEMNVSTLELGDSALYLCASTSTNGLAVYNEQFFGPGTRLTVL.

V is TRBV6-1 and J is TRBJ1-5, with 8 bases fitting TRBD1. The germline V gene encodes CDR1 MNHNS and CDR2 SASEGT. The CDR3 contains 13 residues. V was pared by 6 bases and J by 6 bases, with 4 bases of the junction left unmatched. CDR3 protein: CASRGQGAQPQHF. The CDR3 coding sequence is TGTGCCAGCAGAGGACAGGGTGCTCAGCCCCAGCATTTT.

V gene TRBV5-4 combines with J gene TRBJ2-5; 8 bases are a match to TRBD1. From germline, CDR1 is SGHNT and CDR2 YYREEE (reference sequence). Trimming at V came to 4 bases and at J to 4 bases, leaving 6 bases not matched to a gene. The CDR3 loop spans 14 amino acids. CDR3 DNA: TGTGCCAGCAGCCCCCGGACAGGGCGAGAGACCCAGTACTTC. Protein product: CASSPRTGRETQYF.

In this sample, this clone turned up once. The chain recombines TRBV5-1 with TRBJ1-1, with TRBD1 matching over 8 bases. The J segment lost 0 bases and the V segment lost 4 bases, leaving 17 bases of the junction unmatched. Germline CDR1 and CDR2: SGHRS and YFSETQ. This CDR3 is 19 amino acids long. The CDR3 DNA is TGCGCCAGCAGCCCAACCCACAGGGGGACAACTATCATGAACACTGAAGCTTTCTTT. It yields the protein CASSPTHRGTTIMNTEAFF.

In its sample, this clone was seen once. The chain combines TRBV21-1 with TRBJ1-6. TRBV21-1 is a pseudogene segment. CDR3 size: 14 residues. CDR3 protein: CASSKDGGYSPLHF. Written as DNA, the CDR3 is TGTGCCAGCAGCAAAGACGGGGGGTACTCACCCCTCCACTTT.

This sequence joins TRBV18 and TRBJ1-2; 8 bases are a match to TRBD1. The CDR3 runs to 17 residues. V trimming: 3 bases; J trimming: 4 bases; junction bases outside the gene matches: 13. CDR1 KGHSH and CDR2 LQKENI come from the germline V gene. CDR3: CASSPSSPRQGSYGYTF. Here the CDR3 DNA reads TGTGCCAGCTCACCTTCGTCCCCCCGACAGGGGAGCTATGGCTACACCTTC. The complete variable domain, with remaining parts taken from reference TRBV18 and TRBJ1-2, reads NAGVMQNPRHLVRRRGQEARLRCSPMKGHSHVYWYRQLPEEGLKFMVYLQKENIIDESGMPKERFSAEFPKEGPSILRIQQVVRGDSAAYFCASSPSSPRQGSYGYTFGSGTRLTVV.

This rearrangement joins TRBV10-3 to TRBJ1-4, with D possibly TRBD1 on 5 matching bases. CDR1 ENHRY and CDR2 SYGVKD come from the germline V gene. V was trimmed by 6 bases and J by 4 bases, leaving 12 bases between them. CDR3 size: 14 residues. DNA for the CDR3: TGTGCCATCAGACCAGACAGCAATAATGAAAAACTGTTTTTT. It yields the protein CAIRPDSNNEKLFF.

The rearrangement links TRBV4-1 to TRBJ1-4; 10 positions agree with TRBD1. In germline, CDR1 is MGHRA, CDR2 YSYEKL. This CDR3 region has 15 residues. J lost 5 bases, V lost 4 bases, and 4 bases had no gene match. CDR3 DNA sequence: TGCGCCAGCAGCCGACCGGGACAGGGGAATGAAAAACTGTTTTTT. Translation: CASSRPGQGNEKLFF.

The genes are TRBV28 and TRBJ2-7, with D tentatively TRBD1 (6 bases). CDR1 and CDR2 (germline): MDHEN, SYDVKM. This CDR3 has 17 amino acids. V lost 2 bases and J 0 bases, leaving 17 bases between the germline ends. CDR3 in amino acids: CASSLNVRGQSSYEQYF. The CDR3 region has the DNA TGTGCCAGCAGTTTAAACGTCAGGGGCCAGAGCTCCTACGAGCAGTACTTC.

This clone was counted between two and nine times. The CDR3 sequence: CASSLIPPGQAEGTEAFF. DNA for the CDR3: TGCGCCAGCAGCTTAATTCCCCCAGGGCAGGCGGAGGGCACTGAAGCTTTCTTT. V gene TRBV5-1 combines with J gene TRBJ1-1; D may be TRBD1 (5 bases). The germline V and J ends were trimmed by 2 bases and 4 bases, with 24 bases remaining between them. The germline V gene encodes CDR1 SGHRS and CDR2 YFSETQ. The CDR3 extends over 18 amino acids. Drawing the rest from reference TRBV5-1 and TRBJ1-1, the complete variable domain is KAGVTQTPRYLIKTRGQQVTLSCSPISGHRSVSWYQQTPGQGLQFLFEYFSETQRNKGNFPGRFSGRQFSNSRSEMNVSTLELGDSALYLCASSLIPPGQAEGTEAFFGQGTRLTVV.

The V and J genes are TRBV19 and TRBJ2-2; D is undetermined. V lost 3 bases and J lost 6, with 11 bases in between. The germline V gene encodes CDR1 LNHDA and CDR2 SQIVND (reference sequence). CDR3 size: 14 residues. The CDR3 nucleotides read TGTGCCAGTAGTATCCCGGAGTTAGCCGGGGAGCTGTTTTTT. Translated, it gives CASSIPELAGELFF.

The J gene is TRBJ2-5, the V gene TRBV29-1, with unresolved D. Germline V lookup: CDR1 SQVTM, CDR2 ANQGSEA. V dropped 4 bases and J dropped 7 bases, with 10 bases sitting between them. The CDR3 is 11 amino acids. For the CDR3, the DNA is TGCAGCGTTGCTGGCCCAGGGACCCAGTACTTC. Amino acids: CSVAGPGTQYF.

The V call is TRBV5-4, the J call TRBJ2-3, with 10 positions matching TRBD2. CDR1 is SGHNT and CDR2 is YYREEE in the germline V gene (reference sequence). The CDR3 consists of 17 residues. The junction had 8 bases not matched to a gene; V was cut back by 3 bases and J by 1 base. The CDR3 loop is CASSSPVAGGGTDTQYF. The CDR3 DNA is TGTGCCAGCAGCTCTCCCGTAGCGGGGGGAGGCACAGATACGCAGTATTTT.

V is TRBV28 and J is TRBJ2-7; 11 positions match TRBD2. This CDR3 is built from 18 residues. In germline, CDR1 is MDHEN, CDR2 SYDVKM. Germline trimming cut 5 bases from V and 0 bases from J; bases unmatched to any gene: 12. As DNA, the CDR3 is TGTGCCAGCAGTCTAACTAGCGGGAGACCCTACATCTCCTACGAGCAGTACTTC. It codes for CASSLTSGRPYISYEQYF.